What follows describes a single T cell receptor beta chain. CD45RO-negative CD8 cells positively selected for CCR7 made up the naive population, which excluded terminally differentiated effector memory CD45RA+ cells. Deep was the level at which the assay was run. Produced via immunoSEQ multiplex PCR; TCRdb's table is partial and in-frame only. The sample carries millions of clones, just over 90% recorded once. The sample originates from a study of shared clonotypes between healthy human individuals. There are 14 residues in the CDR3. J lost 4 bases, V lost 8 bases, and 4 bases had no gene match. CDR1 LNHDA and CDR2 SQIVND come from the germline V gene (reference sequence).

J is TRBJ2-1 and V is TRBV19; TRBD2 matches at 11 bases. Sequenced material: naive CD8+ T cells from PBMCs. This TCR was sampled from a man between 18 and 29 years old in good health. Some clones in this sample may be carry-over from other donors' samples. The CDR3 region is CASQLAGVYNEQFF. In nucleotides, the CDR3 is TGTGCCAGTCAACTAGCGGGGGTTTACAATGAGCAGTTCTTC.